The subject of this entry is one TCR beta chain. Antigen: not known. This sample was included in a study of shared clonotypes between healthy human individuals. Overall study findings and caveats: The small donor group covered limited genetic and exposure diversity.

Libraries were prepared by immunoSEQ multiplex PCR; TCRdb keeps only in-frame clonotypes and omits some of them. The table shows roughly 1.4 million clones, with approximately 98.5% occurring only once. The CDR3 is 15 amino acids. CDR1 and CDR2 from the germline V gene are MNHEY and SVGAGI. J lost 8 bases, V lost 0 bases, and 4 bases had no gene match. The sample was naive CD4+ T cells sorted from blood. Indicated subset: CD45RA+ positively selected. This chain connects TRBV6-5 to TRBJ1-4; 9 nucleotides agree with TRBD1. This TCR was recovered from a man aged 25-45 years in good health. This CDR3 is CASSYSDRGGEKLFF. The CDR3 DNA is TGTGCCAGCAGTTACTCGGACAGGGGAGGAGAAAAACTGTTTTTT.